The table lists the clone carrying this T cell receptor (beta chain) with many counts. The CDR3 is made up of 14 amino acids. Germline CDR1 DFQATT, CDR2 SNEGSKA (reference sequence). With 5 bases clipped from V and 0 bases from J, the junction kept 7 bases outside the gene matches. This sample was taken from a study of T-cell reconstitution after alpha-beta-depleted transplantation in children. A library of TCRbeta sequences, prepared with unique molecular identifiers, was generated. In TCRdb, the PCR reads were re-called with MiXCR into one record per CDR3 protein. This sample yields approximately 640,000 distinct CDR3 sequences, of which approximately 15% are seen a single time; 1.1% belongs to the top ten.

The chain combines TRBV20-1 with TRBJ2-7; TRBD2 matches 7 bases. The source material was PBMCs from the stem cell graft donor, sampled from the stem cell graft. This receptor was identified in a human donor who donated a stem cell graft to a child with acute myeloid leukemia. CDR3 bases: TGCAGTGCTTCGGCGGGGGTAAGCTCCTACGAGCAGTACTTC. This sequence encodes CSASAGVSSYEQYF.